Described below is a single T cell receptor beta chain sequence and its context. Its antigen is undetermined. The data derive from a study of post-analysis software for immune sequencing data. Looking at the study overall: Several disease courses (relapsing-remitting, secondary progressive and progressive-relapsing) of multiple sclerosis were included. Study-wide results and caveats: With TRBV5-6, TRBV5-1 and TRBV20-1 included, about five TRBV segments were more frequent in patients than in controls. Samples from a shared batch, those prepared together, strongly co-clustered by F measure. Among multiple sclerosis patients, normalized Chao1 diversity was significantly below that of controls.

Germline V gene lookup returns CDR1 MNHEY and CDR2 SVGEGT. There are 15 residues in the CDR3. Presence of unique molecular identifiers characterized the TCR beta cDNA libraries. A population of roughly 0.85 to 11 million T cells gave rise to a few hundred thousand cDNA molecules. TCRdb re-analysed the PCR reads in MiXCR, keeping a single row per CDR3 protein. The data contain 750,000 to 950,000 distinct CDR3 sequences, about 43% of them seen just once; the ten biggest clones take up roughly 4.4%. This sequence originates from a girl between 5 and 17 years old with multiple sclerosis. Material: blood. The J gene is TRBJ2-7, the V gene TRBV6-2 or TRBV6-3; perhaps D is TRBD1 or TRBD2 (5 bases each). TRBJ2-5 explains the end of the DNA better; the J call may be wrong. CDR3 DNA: TGTGCCAGCAGTTACGGGGGTTGGTCCGCAGAGACCCAGTACTTC. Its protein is CASSYGGWSAETQYF.